The 16 T cell receptor beta chains in this list originate from one sample, sequenced in a study of shared clonotypes between healthy human individuals. Clones were read by immunoSEQ multiplex PCR, and TCRdb kept only the in-frame ones, dropping some. The sample shows 2 million to 2.5 million clones, under 97% of them seen only once. The sequenced sample was naive CD4+ T cells sorted from blood. Subset: CD45RA+ positively selected. These receptors were obtained from a man in his late teens or twenties in good health.

The V and J genes are TRBV5-8 and TRBJ2-7, with 7 bases fitting TRBD1. Looked up from germline, CDR1 is SGHTS and CDR2 is YDEGEE. Trimming cost V 4 bases and J 10 bases; bases outside gene matches: 8. The CDR3 is 12 amino acids. The CDR3: CASSHPTGQQYF. CDR3 DNA: TGTGCCAGCAGCCACCCGACAGGGCAACAGTACTTC.

As regards this clone: Its ends do not fully match the called genes, so a read error is possible. The genes are TRBV6-1 and TRBJ2-7; 11 positions match TRBD1. Germline CDR1 is MNHNS and CDR2 is SASEGT. The CDR3 is 15 residues long. The CDR3 protein is CASREGTGGPYEQYF. CDR3 nucleotide sequence: TGTGCCAGCAGGGAAGGGACAGGGGGGCCCTACGAGCAGTACTTC.

The chain joins TRBV6-1 to TRBJ1-5; 7 bases map to TRBD1. V was clipped by 3 bases and J by 2 bases; unmatched bases: 7. This CDR3 comprises 16 residues. CDR1 is MNHNS, CDR2 SASEGT, per germline. CDR3 region: CASSDRDSRGNQPQHF. In DNA, the CDR3 is TGTGCCAGCAGTGACCGGGACAGCAGGGGCAATCAGCCCCAGCATTTT.

The rearrangement links TRBV30 to TRBJ1-5; D uncertain. Germline CDR1 GTSNPN, CDR2 SVGIG (reference sequence). This CDR3 spans 14 amino acids. The V and J ends lost 2 bases and 1 base respectively, with 9 bases between them. The CDR3 spells CAWSTQNSNQPQHF. The CDR3 bases are TGTGCCTGGAGTACTCAGAACAGCAATCAGCCCCAGCATTTT.

The chain employs TRBV5-6 and TRBJ1-6; D remains unclear. Between the trimmed V and J ends, which lost 0 bases and 10 bases, there was a span of 14 bases. The CDR3 runs 15 residues. Germline CDR1 is SGHDT and CDR2 is YYEEEE. CDR3 sequence reads: CASSLDPTGESPLHF. The CDR3 region has the DNA TGTGCCAGCAGCTTGGACCCGACCGGGGAATCACCCCTCCACTTT. The full variable domain, its missing parts supplied by reference TRBV5-6 and TRBJ1-6, is DAGVTQSPTHLIKTRGQQVTLRCSPKSGHDTVSWYQQALGQGPQFIFQYYEEEERQRGNFPDRFSGHQFPNYSSELNVNALLLGDSALYLCASSLDPTGESPLHFGNGTRLTVT.

The gene calls are TRBV7-8 and TRBJ1-2, with D perhaps matching TRBD1 (5 bases). V lost 5 bases and J 1 base, leaving 17 bases between the germline ends. Germline assignment: CDR1 SGHVS and CDR2 FQNEAQ. The CDR3 has 16 residues. The CDR3 is CASSPTDTNRNYGYTF. DNA for the CDR3: TGTGCCAGCAGCCCGACAGATACTAACCGTAACTATGGCTACACCTTC.

The J gene is TRBJ2-2, the V gene TRBV7-2; D ambiguous. V lost 2 bases to trimming and J lost 5 bases, with 6 bases between them. CDR3 length equals 13 residues. Germline values: CDR1 SGHTA, CDR2 FQGNSA. CDR3 coding DNA: TGTGCCAGCAGCTTAAGTGTTACCGGGGAGCTGTTTTTT. It yields the protein CASSLSVTGELFF.

This clone was picked up one time. This rearrangement joins TRBV7-2 to TRBJ1-1, with D possibly matching TRBD1 (6 bases). Germline CDR1 reads SGHTA; CDR2 reads FQGNSA. This CDR3 comprises 17 residues. The V end lost 2 bases, the J end lost 4 bases, and 20 bases lay between the germline ends. In nucleotides, the CDR3 is TGTGCCAGCAGCTTATCTAATCCTGGGACATCTGGCACTGAAGCTTTCTTT. Translated, it gives CASSLSNPGTSGTEAFF.

The chain employs TRBV28 and TRBJ1-3; TRBD1 agrees at 7 bases. The CDR3 runs to 17 residues. With V trimmed by 3 bases and J by 0 bases, 8 bases remained unmatched. CDR1 MDHEN and CDR2 SYDVKM come from the germline V gene. The DNA of the CDR3 is TGTGCCAGCAGTTTCGGACAGGTCGAACCCTCTGGAAACACCATATATTTT. Amino acids: CASSFGQVEPSGNTIYF.

V is TRBV7-3 and J is TRBJ2-2, with D perhaps TRBD2 (6 bases). CDR3 length: 15 residues. The V and J ends lost 5 bases and 5 bases respectively, with 15 bases between them. Germline lookup yields CDR1 SGHTA and CDR2 FQGTGA. The CDR3 is CASSQGGGPTGELFF. CDR3 sequence (DNA): TGTGCCAGCAGCCAGGGCGGAGGGCCGACCGGGGAGCTGTTTTTT. The variable domain in full, completed from reference TRBV7-3 and TRBJ2-2, reads GAGVSQTPSNKVTEKGKYVELRCDPISGHTALYWYRQSLGQGPEFLIYFQGTGAADDSGLPNDRFFAVRPEGSVSTLKIQRTERGDSAVYLCASSQGGGPTGELFFGEGSRLTVL.

V gene TRBV2 combines with J gene TRBJ2-1, with 9 bases that match TRBD1. The germline V gene has CDR1 SNHLY and CDR2 FYNNEI. The CDR3 runs to 15 residues. V was pared by 4 bases and J by 9 bases, with 10 bases of the junction left unmatched. The CDR3 sequence: CASSGGSGQGPEQFF. The CDR3 DNA sequence: TGTGCCAGCAGTGGGGGTTCGGGACAGGGCCCTGAGCAGTTCTTC.

The chain joins TRBV18 to TRBJ2-2; D unclear. The CDR3 totals 13 residues. Per germline, CDR1 KGHSH and CDR2 LQKENI. Between the trimmed V and J ends, which lost 4 bases and 4 bases, there was a span of 7 bases. CDR3 nucleotide sequence: TGTGCCAGCTCACTCAGTAGCACCGGGGAGCTGTTTTTT. It is translated as CASSLSSTGELFF.

The rearrangement joins TRBV27 to TRBJ2-3; TRBD1 might be the D (5 bases). Germline loops: CDR1 MNHEY, CDR2 SMNVEV (reference sequence). This CDR3 is built from 15 residues. V was trimmed by 7 bases and J by 2 bases, leaving 16 bases between them. The CDR3 DNA is TGTGCCAGCATGGGGCTAGGAATTCACACAGATACGCAGTATTTT. This gives the protein CASMGLGIHTDTQYF.

The chain uses TRBV19 and TRBJ2-7; D possibly corresponds to TRBD2 (6 bases). The V end lost 4 bases, the J end lost 7 bases, and 14 bases lay between the germline ends. Germline V gene data show CDR1 as LNHDA and CDR2 as SQIVND (reference sequence). The length of the CDR3 is 13 residues. CDR3 loop: CASSTSPGTEQYF. In DNA form, the CDR3 reads TGTGCCAGTAGTACGTCTCCGGGGACTGAGCAGTACTTC.

The chain joins TRBV6-1 to TRBJ2-1; maybe TRBD2 (6 bases). CDR3 length: 11 residues. Per germline, CDR1 MNHNS and CDR2 SASEGT. With 5 bases removed from V and 9 bases from J, the gap between germline ends came to 8 bases. This CDR3 is CASSRRGEQFF. The CDR3 DNA reads as TGTGCCAGCAGTCGGCGGGGTGAGCAGTTCTTC.

This chain links TRBV5-1 with TRBJ2-7; maybe TRBD1 (6 bases). The CDR3 has 15 amino acids. Germline V gives CDR1 SGHRS, CDR2 YFSETQ. V lost 3 bases to trimming and J lost 3 bases, with 16 bases between them. As DNA, the CDR3 is TGCGCCAGCAGCTCTTCCGGGACACCAAGCTACGAGCAGTACTTC. It encodes CASSSSGTPSYEQYF.